The rows below give T cell receptor beta chains drawn from one sample of a study of blood T cell repertoires in COVID-19. The table came from immunoSEQ multiplex PCR; TCRdb's copy has only in-frame clones and leaves some out. The sample has fewer than 75,000 clones, roughly 90% seen once; the top ten hold less than 1.5%. Sequenced material: peripheral blood. All receptors come from a man aged 55-75 years with acute or convalescent COVID-19. CDR3s include the opening cysteine and the closing phenylalanine or tryptophan.

TRBJ1-6,TRBV10-3,CAISESAGNSPLHF
TRBJ1-6,TRBV3-1/TRBV3-2,CASSHGTSGSPLHF
TRBJ2-1,TRBV19,CASSSSRVGNEQFF
TRBJ2-2,TRBV11-2,CASSLGASGHTGELFF
TRBJ1-2,TRBV6-6,CASSYRTDNYGYTF
TRBJ2-1,TRBV9,CASSARTGSGNEQFF
TRBJ1-6,TRBV4-1,CASSQDGQGYSPLHF
TRBJ1-2,TRBV30,CAWSAGQGAPYGYTF
TRBJ2-7,TRBV21-1,CASSKETARGSPSYEQYF
TRBJ2-5,TRBV5-1,CASSTGQGAFQETQYF
TRBJ1-2,TRBV9,CASSVASGGRDRVPHGYTF
TRBJ1-2,TRBV24-1,CATSDSGTGYGYTF
TRBJ1-1,TRBV19,CASSIATGRFTEAFF
TRBJ2-2,TRBV27,CASKPGQGAAGELFF